One and the same sample provided the 5 T cell receptor beta chains below, sequenced in a study of early stage breast cancer tumors. Some clones are missing from TCRdb's copy, which holds only in-frame ones; the method was immunoSEQ multiplex PCR. The sample contains approximately 30,000 clones, less than 75% of which appear only once. The sample taken for sequencing was breast tumor tissue. Receptors were obtained from a person in their fifties or sixties with breast cancer.

The chain recombines TRBV30 with TRBJ2-3; no definite D call. CDR1 is GTSNPN and CDR2 is SVGIG in the germline V gene (reference sequence). CDR3 length: 15 amino acids. V was clipped by 3 bases and J by 0 bases, with 13 bases between them. The DNA for the CDR3 is TGTGCCTGGAGAGACGGAGTTACTAGCACAGATACGCAGTATTTT. Translating gives CAWRDGVTSTDTQYF.

The rearrangement uses TRBV6-1 and TRBJ1-2; D may be TRBD1 (5 bases). The CDR3 totals 13 residues. From germline, CDR1 is MNHNS and CDR2 SASEGT. Between the trimmed V and J ends, which lost 3 bases and 4 bases, there was a span of 9 bases. CDR3 bases: TGTGCCAGCAGTGAGGGCCAGGGCTATGGCTACACCTTC. As protein: CASSEGQGYGYTF.

In its sample, this clone was seen once. This chain joins TRBV6-1 and TRBJ1-2; TRBD1 might be the D (5 bases). V lost 6 bases and J 1 base, leaving 9 bases between the germline ends. There are 13 residues in the CDR3. Germline loops: CDR1 MNHNS, CDR2 SASEGT. CDR3 protein: CASSGTNNYGYTF. DNA of the CDR3: TGTGCCAGCAGCGGGACGAATAACTATGGCTACACCTTC.

The chain employs TRBV9 and TRBJ2-2; TRBD1 matches at 7 bases. The trim removed 0 bases at V and 7 bases at J, leaving 3 bases unmatched. The CDR3 has 14 amino acids. CDR1 SGDLS and CDR2 YYNGEE come from the germline V gene. In DNA form, the CDR3 reads TGTGCCAGCAGCGTAGAAGGGGGCAACGGGGAGCTGTTTTTT. Its protein product is CASSVEGGNGELFF.

This chain connects TRBV18 to TRBJ2-4, with D unclear. With 6 bases removed from V and 8 bases from J, the gap between germline ends came to 17 bases. CDR1 is KGHSH, CDR2 LQKENI, per germline. The CDR3 totals 14 residues. Here the CDR3 DNA reads TGTGCCAGCTCGCCTGAAGGTGGGTCAGACATTCAGTACTTC. Residues: CASSPEGGSDIQYF.